This is a list of T cell receptor beta chains from one sample in a study of blood T cell repertoires in COVID-19. Libraries were prepared by immunoSEQ multiplex PCR; TCRdb keeps only in-frame clonotypes and omits some of them. Here the sample spans about 400,000 clones, around 90% being singletons. Sample: PBMCs or T cells enriched from blood (not recorded which). All receptors come from a woman in her forties with acute COVID-19. CDR3s include the opening cysteine and the closing phenylalanine or tryptophan. A D gene is named only where the DNA matches it firmly. The size entry is marked missing in some rows and otherwise reads once, few, many or a size class.

size: NA
D: NA
length: 16
V: TRBV5-1
J: TRBJ2-3
CDR3: CASRDGRGVHTDTQYF
DNA: TGCGCCAGCAGAGACGGGCGGGGAGTCCACACAGATACGCAGTATTTT

size: NA
D: NA
length: 15
V: TRBV5-1
J: TRBJ1-1
CDR3: CASSFNRAPNTEAFF
DNA: TGCGCCAGCAGCTTCAACAGGGCTCCGAACACTGAAGCTTTCTTT

size: NA
D: NA
length: 14
V: TRBV19
J: TRBJ1-2
CDR3: CASSHYSGVDGYTF
DNA: TGTGCCAGTAGTCACTATTCAGGGGTCGATGGCTACACCTTC

size: NA
D: TRBD1
length: 13
V: TRBV19
J: TRBJ2-7
CDR3: CATSGTGGYEQYF
DNA: TGTGCCACTTCCGGGACAGGGGGCTACGAGCAGTACTTC

size: NA
D: TRBD1
length: 13
V: TRBV18
J: TRBJ1-1
CDR3: CASSPGQGESAFF
DNA: TGTGCCAGCTCGCCCGGACAGGGGGAGAGTGCTTTCTTT

size: NA
D: NA
length: 13
V: TRBV7-9
J: TRBJ1-2
CDR3: CASSLDNFYGYTF
DNA: TGTGCCAGCAGCTTGGACAATTTCTATGGCTACACCTTC

size: NA
D: TRBD1
length: 16
V: TRBV13
J: TRBJ1-1
CDR3: CASSLGQPLMNTEAFF
DNA: TGTGCCAGCAGCTTGGGACAGCCGCTAATGAACACTGAAGCTTTCTTT

size: few
D: NA
length: 13
V: TRBV3-1/TRBV3-2
J: TRBJ1-1
CDR3: CASSSGSATEAFF
DNA: TGTGCCAGCAGCTCTGGGAGTGCCACTGAAGCTTTCTTT

size: NA
D: NA
length: 13
V: TRBV30
J: TRBJ1-1
CDR3: CAWRPSGGTEAFF
DNA: TGTGCCTGGAGACCATCCGGGGGGACTGAAGCTTTCTTT

size: NA
D: NA
length: 17
V: TRBV2
J: TRBJ1-5
CDR3: CASSDPAQQALNQPQHF
DNA: TGTGCCAGCAGTGACCCGGCCCAGCAGGCCCTTAATCAGCCCCAGCATTTT

size: NA
D: NA
length: 14
V: TRBV18
J: TRBJ2-7
CDR3: CASSPPASSYEQYF
DNA: TGTGCCAGCTCACCACCGGCAAGCTCCTACGAGCAGTACTTC

size: NA
D: TRBD1
length: 16
V: TRBV11-2
J: TRBJ1-1
CDR3: CASSLGTGGAGTEAFF
DNA: TGTGCCAGCAGCTTAGGGACAGGGGGCGCTGGGACTGAAGCTTTCTTT

size: NA
D: TRBD1
length: 16
V: TRBV18
J: TRBJ2-2
CDR3: CASSLGQAANTGELFF
DNA: TGTGCCAGCTCACTCGGACAGGCCGCGAACACCGGGGAGCTGTTTTTT